The sequence of this TCR beta chain was determined in a study of OX40 agonist ivuxolimab in advanced cancers. Study-level points and caveats: On average, CD8+ T cells showed a greater number of expanded clones than CD4+.

Libraries were prepared by immunoSEQ multiplex PCR; TCRdb keeps only in-frame clonotypes and omits some of them. Of roughly 90,000 clones listed, about 90% are singletons. In the case of this clone: Its antigen remains unidentified.

Germline assignment: CDR1 MNHNY and CDR2 SVGAGI (reference sequence). The CDR3 extends over 13 amino acids. V was clipped by 4 bases and J by 6 bases, with 11 bases between them. The gene calls are TRBV6-6 and TRBJ2-3, with D unclear. The source is an adult with an advanced solid tumor such as melanoma, head and neck, liver or kidney cancer. Sequenced material: CD4+ or CD8+ T cells sorted from blood, taken in a trial of the OX40 agonist ivuxolimab. The CDR3 DNA sequence: TGTGCCAGCAGTTTGTTTACTGGGGATACGCAGTATTTT. Translated, it gives CASSLFTGDTQYF.